The 32 T cell receptor beta chains in this list originate from one sample, sequenced in a study of T cell repertoires in cytomegalovirus infection. These receptors lack a known antigen. TCRdb re-analysed the reads in MiXCR, keeping a single row per CDR3 protein. Of 70,000 or so distinct CDR3 sequences in the sample, more than 25% were seen once. The sample in question was CD8+ T cells from cultured PBMCs, obtained from culture after CMV antigen stimulation. The receptors come from a human donor in good health (CMV status not recorded). Some clones in this sample may be carry-over from other donors' samples.

The J gene is TRBJ2-1, the V gene TRBV18, with a possible D match to TRBD1 (5 bases). Trimming stripped 3 bases from V and 7 bases from J, with 16 bases between. Germline V gene data show CDR1 as KGHSH and CDR2 as LQKENI. This CDR3 is built from 15 residues. The CDR3 DNA is TGTGCCAGCTCACCTCCGGCCAGGGCCCTAAATGAGCAGTTCTTC. Translation gives CASSPPARALNEQFF. The variable domain in full, completed from reference TRBV18 and TRBJ2-1, reads NAGVMQNPRHLVRRRGQEARLRCSPMKGHSHVYWYRQLPEEGLKFMVYLQKENIIDESGMPKERFSAEFPKEGPSILRIQQVVRGDSAAYFCASSPPARALNEQFFGPGTRLTVL.

The chain links TRBV29-1 to TRBJ2-6; D ambiguous. CDR3 size: 15 residues. Trimming removed 2 bases from V and 1 base from J, with 9 bases in between. Per germline, CDR1 SQVTM and CDR2 ANQGSEA. The CDR3 sequence is CSVEHVRSGANVLTF. Here the CDR3 DNA reads TGCAGCGTTGAACACGTCAGGTCTGGGGCCAACGTCCTGACTTTC. Supplemented by reference TRBV29-1 and TRBJ2-6, the full variable domain reads SAVISQKPSRDICQRGTSLTIQCQVDSQVTMMFWYRQQPGQSLTLIATANQGSEATYESGFVIDKFPISRPNLTFSTLTVSNMSPEDSSIYLCSVEHVRSGANVLTFGAGSRLTVL.

This clonotype appeared a few times. The J gene is TRBJ2-3, the V gene TRBV20-1, with D possibly being TRBD2 (5 bases). The V gene's germline CDR1 is DFQATT and CDR2 SNEGSKA (reference sequence). The CDR3 consists of 19 residues. The V and J ends lost 4 bases and 0 bases respectively, with 26 bases between them. CDR3 in amino acids: CSATREGDPESESTDTQYF. Here the CDR3 DNA reads TGCAGTGCTACCCGGGAAGGAGATCCCGAATCCGAGAGCACAGATACGCAGTATTTT.

This clonotype was found a few times. The chain links TRBV7-9 to TRBJ2-4; 8 nucleotides agree with TRBD1. With 5 bases clipped from V and 4 bases from J, the junction kept 4 bases outside the gene matches. CDR1 and CDR2 from the germline V gene are SEHNR and FQNEAQ (reference sequence). This CDR3 has 14 residues. The CDR3 DNA reads as TGTGCCAGCAGCATGGGACAGGAAAAAAACATTCAGTACTTC. Protein: CASSMGQEKNIQYF.

Written as DNA, the CDR3 is TGTGCCAGCAGGGACAGGGGTTGGAACACTGAAGCTTTCTTT. It yields the protein CASRDRGWNTEAFF. V gene TRBV12-3 or TRBV12-4 combines with J gene TRBJ1-1, with TRBD1 matching over 9 bases. The CDR3 has 14 amino acids. After removal of 6 bases from V and 1 base from J, the junction contained 3 bases not matched to a gene.

Only a few counts were recorded for this clonotype. The V call is TRBV5-1, the J call TRBJ2-7, with 7 bases aligning to TRBD1. Looked up from germline, CDR1 is SGHRS and CDR2 is YFSETQ. The CDR3 contains 14 residues. V was clipped by 3 bases and J by 4 bases; unmatched bases: 7. CDR3 bases: TGCGCCAGCAGCTCGGGGACAGCCTATTACGAGCAGTACTTC. This encodes CASSSGTAYYEQYF.

For the CDR3, the DNA is TGCGCCAGCAGCCAAGACGGGACAGGCAGGGGCAATCAGCCCCAGCATTTT. This sequence encodes CASSQDGTGRGNQPQHF. The genes are TRBV4-1 and TRBJ1-5, with 8 bases lining up with TRBD1. CDR1 is MGHRA, CDR2 YSYEKL, per germline. With V trimmed by 0 bases and J by 2 bases, 6 bases remained unmatched. The CDR3 is made up of 17 amino acids.

The chain uses TRBV19 and TRBJ1-1; D unresolved. This CDR3 contains 15 residues. V was trimmed by 4 bases and J by 1 base, leaving 13 bases between them. Germline V gene sequence: CDR1 LNHDA, CDR2 SQIVND (reference sequence). For the CDR3, the DNA is TGTGCCAGTAGTACCCCCTGGTCAGGGAACACTGAAGCTTTCTTT. Its protein product is CASSTPWSGNTEAFF.

This chain joins TRBV10-3 and TRBJ2-7; TRBD1 matches at 7 bases. V dropped 2 bases and J dropped 5; count of bases not matched to a gene: 3. Germline V lookup: CDR1 ENHRY, CDR2 SYGVKD. The CDR3 extends over 13 amino acids. DNA for the CDR3: TGTGCCATCAGTGAGGACAGGGTGGACGAGCAGTACTTC. It codes for CAISEDRVDEQYF.

The chain links TRBV4-1 to TRBJ1-1, with 7 positions matching TRBD1. Germline CDR1 reads MGHRA; CDR2 reads YSYEKL. This CDR3 contains 16 residues. With V trimmed by 0 bases and J by 0 bases, 4 bases remained unmatched. CDR3 nucleotide sequence: TGCGCCAGCAGCCAAGATCGGGGACAGCTGAACACTGAAGCTTTCTTT. Translating it yields CASSQDRGQLNTEAFF.

V gene TRBV4-1 combines with J gene TRBJ2-3; D gene uncertain. Germline V lookup: CDR1 MGHRA, CDR2 YSYEKL. This CDR3 comprises 16 residues. The V and J ends lost 0 bases and 0 bases respectively, with 10 bases between them. CDR3 nucleotide sequence: TGCGCCAGCAGCCAAGATTCTCCGACAAGCACAGATACGCAGTATTTT. Translating gives CASSQDSPTSTDTQYF.

This clonotype was found a few times. The gene calls are TRBV29-1 and TRBJ1-4; D is unresolved. Germline assignment: CDR1 SQVTM and CDR2 ANQGSEA. CDR3 length: 12 amino acids. Trimming took off 5 bases at V and 3 bases at J, with 7 bases between the two ends. The chain's CDR3 is CSVSVSNEKLFF. For the CDR3, the DNA is TGCAGCGTTTCGGTGTCTAATGAAAAACTGTTTTTT.

This clonotype was seen once. This chain connects TRBV7-2 to TRBJ2-1; D is unresolved. Germline V gives CDR1 SGHTA, CDR2 FQGNSA. The CDR3 runs 17 residues. V was clipped by 4 bases and J by 3 bases, with 19 bases between them. The chain's CDR3 is CASSSPLDTIVYNEQFF. DNA of the CDR3: TGTGCCAGCAGCTCCCCCCTAGATACGATCGTCTACAATGAGCAGTTCTTC. The full variable domain, in which reference TRBV7-2 and TRBJ2-1 provide the parts outside the CDR3, is GAGVSQSPSNKVTEKGKDVELRCDPISGHTALYWYRQSLGQGLEFLIYFQGNSAPDKSGLPSDRFSAERTGGSVSTLTIQRTQQEDSAVYLCASSSPLDTIVYNEQFFGPGTRLTVL.

There are many counts of this clonotype. The CDR3 here is CASSQEVAGGFNEQFF. CDR3 DNA: TGCGCCAGCAGCCAAGAGGTAGCGGGGGGGTTCAATGAGCAGTTCTTC. This sequence joins TRBV4-3 and TRBJ2-1, with TRBD2 identical over 11 bases. Germline V lookup: CDR1 LGHNA, CDR2 YSLEER. This CDR3 contains 16 residues. V gave up 0 bases and J gave up 6 bases; unmatched junction bases: 4.

The rearrangement uses TRBV12-3 or TRBV12-4 and TRBJ2-7; D is undetermined. The CDR3 is made up of 13 amino acids. V was trimmed by 6 bases and J by 3 bases, leaving 12 bases between them. CDR3 residues: CASSHPYSYEQYF. The CDR3 bases are TGTGCCAGCAGCCACCCGTACAGCTACGAGCAGTACTTC.

The CDR3 DNA follows: TGTGCCAGCAGTTCCAGGGGGGATGGCTACACCTTC. It specifies CASSSRGDGYTF. The V gene is TRBV27, the J gene TRBJ1-2; 7 bases are shared with TRBD1. The V gene's germline CDR1 is MNHEY and CDR2 SMNVEV (reference sequence). The CDR3 has 12 residues. V was clipped by 4 bases and J by 6 bases; unmatched bases: 2.

The J gene is TRBJ2-3, the V gene TRBV13; D call uncertain. Germline V gene data show CDR1 as PRHDT and CDR2 as FYEKMQ (reference sequence). There are 14 residues in the CDR3. V lost 2 bases, J lost 2 bases, and 8 bases lay in between. In nucleotides, the CDR3 is TGTGCCAGCAGCTTAAACCAGAACACAGATACGCAGTATTTT. It codes for CASSLNQNTDTQYF.

This clonotype occurred many times. V is TRBV7-2 and J is TRBJ2-1; possibly TRBD1 for D (5 bases). The germline gives CDR1 SGHTA, CDR2 FQGNSA. The CDR3 runs 16 residues. V was pared by 2 bases and J by 0 bases, with 11 bases between. The CDR3, as DNA: TGTGCCAGCAGCTTAACTACAGGTTACTCCTACAATGAGCAGTTCTTC. Protein: CASSLTTGYSYNEQFF.

The chain has TRBV4-3 and TRBJ2-3; no firm D call. V lost 8 bases and J 3 bases, leaving 15 bases between the germline ends. The CDR3 spans 14 residues. Germline loops: CDR1 LGHNA, CDR2 YSLEER. The CDR3 loop is CASCRNTATDTQYF. As DNA, the CDR3 is TGCGCCAGCTGCCGAAATACGGCGACAGATACGCAGTATTTT.

The J gene is TRBJ1-5, the V gene TRBV18, with a weak D call TRBD1 (6 bases). The V and J ends lost 3 bases and 0 bases respectively, with 18 bases between them. The germline gives CDR1 KGHSH, CDR2 LQKENI. The CDR3 is made up of 18 amino acids. The CDR3, as DNA: TGTGCCAGCTCACCCCAGTCGGGACAAGATGATAGCAATCAGCCCCAGCATTTT. Protein sequence: CASSPQSGQDDSNQPQHF.

This rearrangement joins TRBV6-2 or TRBV6-3 to TRBJ2-2; 8 bases are shared with TRBD2. Germline loops: CDR1 MNHEY, CDR2 SVGEGT. The V gene end was trimmed by 6 bases and the J gene end by 5 bases; junction bases not matched to a gene: 14. The CDR3 sequence is 17 residues long. DNA of the CDR3: TGTGCCAGCAGCTCCCTGTCCGGGGGGGAAGGAACCGGGGAGCTGTTTTTT. It encodes CASSSLSGGEGTGELFF.

The chain joins TRBV19 to TRBJ2-2; 8 nucleotides align to TRBD2. V lost 7 bases, J lost 1 base, and 5 bases stayed unmatched. Germline assignment: CDR1 LNHDA and CDR2 SQIVND (reference sequence). CDR3 size: 15 residues. This CDR3 is CASIGAGGNTGELFF. In DNA, the CDR3 is TGTGCCAGTATAGGCGCGGGAGGGAACACCGGGGAGCTGTTTTTT.

This chain connects TRBV28 to TRBJ2-3; a weak D match, TRBD1 (6 bases). Trimming pared 4 bases from V and 0 bases from J, leaving 14 bases between. This CDR3 has 16 amino acids. Germline V gene lookup returns CDR1 MDHEN and CDR2 SYDVKM. CDR3 loop: CASSSPDSASTDTQYF. In nucleotides, the CDR3 is TGTGCCAGCAGTTCCCCGGACAGCGCTAGCACAGATACGCAGTATTTT. Full variable domain (outside the CDR3, taken from reference TRBV28 and TRBJ2-3): DVKVTQSSRYLVKRTGEKVFLECVQDMDHENMFWYRQDPGLGLRLIYFSYDVKMKEKGDIPEGYSVSREKKERFSLILESASTNQTSMYLCASSSPDSASTDTQYFGPGTRLTVL.

This clonotype was observed a few times. CDR3 residues: CASRYLDTEAFF. The CDR3 region has the DNA TGTGCCAGTAGATATCTGGACACTGAAGCTTTCTTT. V and J are TRBV19 and TRBJ1-1; D uncertain. The CDR3 spans 12 residues. The V and J ends lost 6 bases and 3 bases respectively, with 8 bases between them. Germline V CDR1 and CDR2: LNHDA, SQIVND (reference sequence).

This clonotype was detected ten times or more. V is TRBV7-6 and J is TRBJ2-3; 7 bases map to TRBD2. J gave up 0 bases and V 2 bases, and 11 bases lay outside the gene matches. Per germline, CDR1 SGHVS and CDR2 FNYEAQ. This CDR3 has 18 amino acids. The DNA of the CDR3 is TGTGCCAGCAGCTTACTCCGCGGGGGTAGCGGGAGCACAGATACGCAGTATTTT. Its protein is CASSLLRGGSGSTDTQYF.

This clonotype was seen a few times. The genes are TRBV5-4 and TRBJ2-7; 11 bases are shared with TRBD2. V lost 4 bases and J lost 2; bases outside the gene matches: 2. CDR1 SGHNT and CDR2 YYREEE come from the germline V gene (reference sequence). CDR3 length equals 14 residues. CDR3 sequence reads: CASSTGLAAYEQYF. In nucleotides, the CDR3 is TGTGCCAGCAGCACGGGACTAGCGGCCTACGAGCAGTACTTC.

V and J are TRBV20-1 and TRBJ1-3; weak D call: TRBD1 (5 bases). The CDR3 is made up of 14 amino acids. Germline-derived CDR1 and CDR2 are DFQATT and SNEGSKA (reference sequence). V shed 5 bases and J shed 1 base, with 12 bases lying between them. DNA for the CDR3: TGCAGTGCTGAAACAGGCCCTTCTGGAAACACCATATATTTT. Protein: CSAETGPSGNTIYF.

This clonotype was counted many times. This chain links TRBV5-8 with TRBJ1-1; no firm D call. CDR3 size: 15 residues. The V gene's germline CDR1 is SGHTS and CDR2 YDEGEE. Trimming took off 5 bases at V and 0 bases at J, with 14 bases between the two ends. The CDR3: CASSSELVMNTEAFF. CDR3 in DNA: TGTGCCAGCAGTTCTGAGCTGGTAATGAACACTGAAGCTTTCTTT.

The CDR3 loop is CASSQDRTVGPGELFF. The CDR3 DNA reads as TGCGCCAGCAGCCAAGATAGGACAGTGGGTCCCGGGGAGCTGTTTTTT. The V gene is TRBV4-3, the J gene TRBJ2-2; maybe TRBD1 (6 bases). CDR1 is LGHNA, CDR2 YSLEER, per germline. V was shortened by 0 bases and J by 6 bases, with 14 bases between the two germline ends. The CDR3 consists of 16 residues.

This clonotype has only a few counts. The chain combines TRBV7-2 with TRBJ2-7; D is undetermined. Germline V gives CDR1 SGHTA, CDR2 FQGNSA. The V gene lost 0 bases and the J gene lost 0 bases, with 6 bases spanning the gap. The CDR3 is 14 amino acids. CDR3 in DNA: TGTGCCAGCAGCTTAGCCCCGGGCTCCTACGAGCAGTACTTC. Translating it yields CASSLAPGSYEQYF.

J is TRBJ2-3 and V is TRBV2, with D possibly being TRBD1 or TRBD2 (5 bases each). V lost 8 bases and J 0 bases, leaving 12 bases between the germline ends. This CDR3 is built from 14 residues. Germline CDR1 and CDR2: SNHLY and FYNNEI. CDR3 loop: CASEGPTSTDTQYF. The DNA for the CDR3 is TGTGCCAGCGAGGGACCGACCAGCACAGATACGCAGTATTTT.

This clonotype was counted ten times or more. The chain carries TRBV6-2 or TRBV6-3 and TRBJ1-1, with a tentative D call TRBD1 (5 bases). The V end lost 6 bases, the J end lost 5 bases, and 10 bases lay between the germline ends. The CDR3 is 12 residues long. The V gene's germline CDR1 is MNHEY and CDR2 SVGEGT. The CDR3: CASSPGRTEAFF. The CDR3 DNA sequence: TGTGCCAGCAGCCCAGGGAGGACTGAAGCTTTCTTT.